This T cell receptor (beta chain) derives from a study of T cell changes during pregnancy in multiple sclerosis. Some clones are missing from TCRdb's copy, which holds only in-frame ones; the method was immunoSEQ multiplex PCR. The table shows 56,000 or so clones, with about nine tenths occurring only once. The germline gives CDR1 PRHDT, CDR2 FYEKMQ (reference sequence). The CDR3 loop spans 16 amino acids. The J segment lost 4 bases and the V segment lost 4 bases, leaving 7 bases of the junction unmatched. This clone appeared once. The sequences come from peripheral blood, collected after pregnancy. The chain joins TRBV13 to TRBJ1-6; TRBD1 matches at 7 bases. The TCR was taken from a female donor with multiple sclerosis, enrolled in a pregnancy study. The CDR3, as DNA: TGTGCCAGCAGCTCCGAGGGGACAGCTTATAATTCACCCCTCCACTTT. Protein sequence: CASSSEGTAYNSPLHF.